A single sample is the source of the 20 T cell receptor beta chains below, sequenced in a study of cytomegalovirus exposure and HLA in healthy donors. Primers: 60 Vbeta forward and 13 Jbeta reverse. Clones were read by immunoSEQ multiplex PCR, and TCRdb kept only the in-frame ones, dropping some. The sample has about 170,000 clones; about 84% are singletons. Sequencing used PBMCs. These receptor sequences come from a man aged 18 to 35 in good health and CMV-seronegative.

The chain joins TRBV28 to TRBJ2-7; 8 positions match TRBD2. V lost 6 bases to trimming and J lost 7 bases; unmatched junction nucleotides: 8. CDR1 and CDR2 from the germline V gene are MDHEN and SYDVKM. This CDR3 is 13 amino acids long. In DNA form, the CDR3 reads TGTGCCAGCAGAGAGAGCGGGAGTGATGAGCAGTACTTC. The encoded protein is CASRESGSDEQYF.

V usage is TRBV5-1 and J usage is TRBJ2-7; D perhaps matches TRBD2 (5 bases). The CDR3 extends over 13 amino acids. Germline CDR1 and CDR2: SGHRS and YFSETQ. The ends were cut back, 2 bases at V and 5 bases at J, with 11 bases in the middle. The CDR3 loop reads CASSLAGVDEQYF. The CDR3 nucleotides read TGCGCCAGCAGCTTAGCCGGGGTCGACGAGCAGTACTTC.

The chain joins TRBV11-1 to TRBJ2-7, with D maybe TRBD2 (5 bases). CDR3 size: 13 residues. V gave up 6 bases and J gave up 2 bases, with 11 bases separating them. Germline CDR1 and CDR2: SGHAT and FQDESV (reference sequence). The CDR3 coding sequence is TGTGCCAGCAGTCGGACTGAAGCCTACGAGCAGTACTTC. This codes for CASSRTEAYEQYF.

The chain combines TRBV6-5 with TRBJ2-2, with TRBD1 as a possible D gene (6 bases). The CDR3 totals 14 residues. Between the trimmed V and J ends, which lost 4 bases and 5 bases, there was a span of 11 bases. CDR1 is MNHEY and CDR2 is SVGAGI in the germline V gene. CDR3 bases: TGTGCCAGCAGTTCTGACAGGTTTACCGGGGAGCTGTTTTTT. Its translation is CASSSDRFTGELFF.

J is TRBJ1-5 and V is TRBV14; D not resolved. Deletions cut 0 bases from V and 2 bases from J, with 8 bases between. Germline lookup yields CDR1 SGHDN and CDR2 FVKESK. The length of the CDR3 is 15 residues. The DNA for the CDR3 is TGTGCCAGCAGCCAAGAAACCGGTGGCAATCAGCCCCAGCATTTT. This sequence encodes CASSQETGGNQPQHF.

This rearrangement joins TRBV5-4 to TRBJ2-3; D unclear. Looked up from germline, CDR1 is SGHNT and CDR2 is YYREEE (reference sequence). With 1 base removed from V and 4 bases from J, the gap between germline ends came to 7 bases. This CDR3 comprises 13 residues. The CDR3 sequence: CASSLPGPDTQYF. The CDR3 nucleotides are TGTGCCAGCAGCTTGCCAGGTCCAGATACGCAGTATTTT.

The V and J genes are TRBV9 and TRBJ1-6; 8 bases match TRBD1. The CDR3 loop spans 14 amino acids. V shed 3 bases and J 6 bases; nucleotides not matched to a gene: 2. Germline V gene data show CDR1 as SGDLS and CDR2 as YYNGEE. CDR3 nucleotides: TGTGCCAGCAGCGGGGACAGGAGTAATTCACCCCTCCACTTT. Translating it yields CASSGDRSNSPLHF.

The CDR3 reads CASREGWGTDTQYF. CDR3 coding DNA: TGCGCCAGCCGGGAGGGGTGGGGCACAGATACGCAGTATTTT. The chain links TRBV5-1 to TRBJ2-3; 8 bases are a match to TRBD2. The CDR3 loop spans 14 amino acids. V was clipped by 7 bases and J by 1 base; unmatched bases: 5. Per germline, CDR1 SGHRS and CDR2 YFSETQ.

CDR3 amino acids: CASSIAVTGGSYNEQFF. The CDR3 bases are TGTGCCAGTAGTATAGCGGTAACAGGGGGCTCCTACAATGAGCAGTTCTTC. This rearrangement joins TRBV19 to TRBJ2-1, with TRBD1 matching over 8 bases. J was trimmed by 0 bases and V by 1 base; bases with no gene match: 5. In germline, CDR1 is LNHDA, CDR2 SQIVND (reference sequence). This CDR3 region has 17 residues.

The chain carries TRBV18 and TRBJ2-2, with D tentatively TRBD2 (5 bases). V was shortened by 4 bases and J by 0 bases, with 15 bases between the two germline ends. CDR3 length: 17 residues. Germline V gene sequence: CDR1 KGHSH, CDR2 LQKENI. CDR3 DNA: TGTGCCAGCTCACTAAAAGCGTCGGGGACGAACACCGGGGAGCTGTTTTTT. Translated: CASSLKASGTNTGELFF.

J is TRBJ2-7 and V is TRBV19; 8 positions match TRBD2. The CDR3 spans 15 residues. Per the germline V gene, CDR1 is LNHDA and CDR2 is SQIVND (reference sequence). The ends lost 5 bases at V and 2 bases at J; junction bases unmatched: 8. The CDR3 region is CASSPFAGRAYEQYF. CDR3 nucleotide sequence: TGTGCCAGTAGTCCCTTCGCCGGGAGGGCCTACGAGCAGTACTTC.

The V gene is TRBV20-1, the J gene TRBJ1-2; D is possibly TRBD1 (6 bases). The ends were cut back, 2 bases at V and 8 bases at J, with 9 bases in the middle. The CDR3 consists of 11 residues. Germline-derived CDR1 and CDR2 are DFQATT and SNEGSKA (reference sequence). CDR3 coding DNA: TGCAGTGCTAGACCAGGGGAAGGCTACACCTTC. It encodes CSARPGEGYTF.

The CDR3 region has the DNA TGTGCCAGCAGCCTTACAGGGTATGAGCAGTTCTTC. It encodes CASSLTGYEQFF. The rearrangement uses TRBV7-3 and TRBJ2-1, with D possibly being TRBD1 (6 bases). The V gene lost 5 bases and the J gene lost 8 bases, with 10 bases spanning the gap. The CDR3 contains 12 residues. The germline V gene has CDR1 SGHTA and CDR2 FQGTGA.

The chain employs TRBV6-6 and TRBJ2-1, with D possibly matching TRBD1 (6 bases). The CDR3 totals 14 residues. Germline V gene data show CDR1 as MNHNY and CDR2 as SVGAGI (reference sequence). Trimming shortened V by 8 bases and J by 8 bases, and 19 bases separated the two germline ends. The CDR3 region has the DNA TGTGCCAGCCTGGACCGGGACACGTTACATGAGCAGTTCTTC. Its translation: CASLDRDTLHEQFF.

This clone was detected a few times. The chain carries TRBV14 and TRBJ2-3, with TRBD2 as a possible D gene (6 bases). V was pared by 3 bases and J by 3 bases, with 13 bases between. The CDR3 loop spans 15 amino acids. Germline values: CDR1 SGHDN, CDR2 FVKESK. The CDR3 here is CASSHPGLYTDTQYF. CDR3 in DNA: TGTGCCAGCAGCCACCCTGGACTATATACAGATACGCAGTATTTT.

This chain links TRBV7-8 with TRBJ2-3; TRBD2 is a possible D gene (6 bases). This CDR3 comprises 15 residues. The V and J ends lost 1 base and 2 bases respectively, with 10 bases between them. CDR1 SGHVS and CDR2 FQNEAQ come from the germline V gene. In DNA form, the CDR3 reads TGTGCCAGCAGCTTAGTCGGCGGGAACACAGATACGCAGTATTTT. Its protein is CASSLVGGNTDTQYF.

This chain connects TRBV6-5 to TRBJ2-5, with D tentatively TRBD2 (5 bases). With 5 bases removed from V and 6 bases from J, the gap between germline ends came to 16 bases. The germline gives CDR1 MNHEY, CDR2 SVGAGI. The CDR3 runs 14 residues. The CDR3 reads CASSTVGVGKTQYF. The CDR3 coding sequence is TGTGCCAGCAGTACGGTCGGGGTCGGGAAGACCCAGTACTTC.

This chain links TRBV10-2 with TRBJ1-1, with D possibly TRBD1 on 6 matching bases. Germline CDR1 is WSHSY and CDR2 is SAAADI. Trimming took 8 bases from V and 8 from J, leaving 15 bases between them. The CDR3 has 12 amino acids. CDR3 amino acids: CASLKRGPEAFF. The DNA for the CDR3 is TGCGCCAGCCTCAAGCGGGGGCCCGAAGCTTTCTTT.

This clone was observed a few times. The chain joins TRBV27 to TRBJ2-7, with unresolved D. The V end lost 4 bases, the J end lost 0 bases, and 13 bases lay between the germline ends. CDR1 and CDR2 (germline): MNHEY, SMNVEV (reference sequence). CDR3 size: 15 residues. The CDR3 spells CASSSPALTSYEQYF. Written as DNA, the CDR3 is TGTGCCAGCAGTTCCCCCGCGCTTACCTCCTACGAGCAGTACTTC.

The CDR3 is CASSQVEGRLTDTQYF. Written as DNA, the CDR3 is TGTGCCAGCAGCCAAGTGGAGGGGAGGTTGACAGATACGCAGTATTTT. This sequence joins TRBV4-2 and TRBJ2-3; TRBD2 might be the D (6 bases). The CDR3 is 16 residues long. Trimming pared 1 base from V and 3 bases from J, leaving 14 bases between. Germline V gene data show CDR1 as LGHNA and CDR2 as YNFKEQ.